Listed below are T cell receptor beta chains from one sample, sequenced in a study of cytomegalovirus exposure and HLA in healthy donors. Measured with immunoSEQ multiplex PCR; TCRdb has only the in-frame clones, and not every one. The sample carries about 90,000 clones, roughly 83% recorded once. Sequenced: PBMCs. The receptors here all came from a man younger than 30 in good health and CMV-seronegative. Both conserved end residues are trimmed from each CDR3. A D gene is named only where the DNA matches it firmly.

TRBV6-5 | NA | ASSMTVVYGYT
TRBV30 | NA | AWSDQGTNEKLF
TRBV5-4 | TRBD1 | ASRKGQGGSGGYT
TRBV6-1 | TRBD1 | ASSELRRGGQGNNEQF
TRBV25-1 | NA | ASSEYNGAGTEAF
TRBV6-5 | TRBD1 | ATRPVTGSSYEQY
TRBV28 | TRBD1 | ASRQTGTGGSPLH
TRBV10-2 | NA | ASRDSMNTEAF
TRBV7-9 | NA | ASSLTAITGELF
TRBV6-5 | NA | ASSAEYTGELF
TRBV2 | TRBD1 | ASQNQTGSGQPQH
TRBV5-6 | TRBD1 | ASSLAGGQDLSGNTIY
TRBV28 | NA | ASSFRLGGTGELF
TRBV5-5 | NA | ASSQDFFSYEQY
TRBV27 | NA | ASSLTGTGGQPQH
TRBV28 | TRBD2 | ASSLGGFGEQF
TRBV6-5 | NA | ASSYSNPQRKNIQY
TRBV5-1 | TRBD2 | ASSLLTSGRNTQY
TRBV19 | NA | ASTTGIAPTNEKLF
TRBV6-1 | NA | ASRQGQPQH
TRBV6-5 | NA | ASSYFPRTHGDEQF
TRBV2 | NA | ASSREREIELF
TRBV27 | NA | ASTKARIDRRNTEAF
TRBV27 | NA | ASSPQGQGRASGSLADTQY
TRBV4-3 | NA | ASSQPDILGKNIQY
TRBV7-7 | TRBD1 | ASSPALGDRRGEQY
TRBV4-1 | NA | ASSQGGQGRTEAF